The present T cell receptor (beta chain) was sequenced within a study of a mutant IDH1 vaccine in newly diagnosed glioma. Overall study: Vaccines began 4-6 weeks after radiotherapy alone, or with temozolomide cycles. Patients had received radiotherapy, temozolomide, or both previously, most receiving both. Regarding the study as a whole: Overall, around 94% of patients had vaccine-induced immune responses.

As for this clone: Antigen specificity is unknown.

The CDR3 runs to 15 residues. Looked up from germline, CDR1 is LNHNV and CDR2 is YYDKDF (reference sequence). V was pared by 1 base and J by 5 bases, with 6 bases of the junction left unmatched. Time point meaning: week 11, during vaccination. Vaccination used 300 ug of mutant IDH1 20-mer peptide per dose, with topical imiquimod. Clones were sequenced by immunoSEQ multiplex PCR, and TCRdb holds only the in-frame ones, with some missing. In the table there are some 52,000 clones, around nine tenths of which are singletons. This receptor was taken from a man aged 50 to 59 with glioma. The sample consisted of PBMCs, taken from a glioma patient whose treatment included an IDH1 peptide vaccine. The chain employs TRBV15 and TRBJ2-7; 9 bases align to TRBD1. As DNA, the CDR3 is TGTGCCACCAGCAGAGCCGGACAGGGGCGCGACGAGCAGTACTTC. Amino acids: CATSRAGQGRDEQYF. Full variable domain (rest looked up from reference TRBV15 and TRBJ2-7): DAMVIQNPRYQVTQFGKPVTLSCSQTLNHNVMYWYQQKSSQAPKLLFHYYDKDFNNEADTPDNFQSRRPNTSFCFLDIRSPGLGDTAMYLCATSRAGQGRDEQYFGPGTRLTVT.